The 26 T cell receptor beta chains in this list originate from one sample, sequenced in a study of cytomegalovirus exposure and HLA in healthy donors. The study ran its PCR with 60 Vbeta and 13 Jbeta primers. Only in-frame clones appear in the TCRdb table, and some are missing; sequencing was by immunoSEQ multiplex PCR. Of fewer than 200,000 clones listed, about 79% are singletons. Sequencing was performed on PBMCs. Receptors originate from a girl aged 2 to 10 in good health and CMV-seropositive.

This chain connects TRBV18 to TRBJ2-5; D is possibly TRBD1 (5 bases). V shed 3 bases and J shed 4 bases, with 15 bases lying between them. The germline gives CDR1 KGHSH, CDR2 LQKENI. The CDR3 runs to 15 residues. For the CDR3, the DNA is TGTGCCAGCTCACCCTGGCCATCTCAGGGAGAGACCCAGTACTTC. Translation gives CASSPWPSQGETQYF.

The V call is TRBV27, the J call TRBJ2-7; 8 positions match TRBD2. V dropped 3 bases and J dropped 2; count of bases not matched to a gene: 9. The CDR3 is 16 amino acids. The V gene's germline CDR1 is MNHEY and CDR2 SMNVEV (reference sequence). CDR3 amino acids: CASSLGSGGVPYEQYF. CDR3 DNA: TGTGCCAGCAGTTTGGGGAGCGGGGGTGTACCCTACGAGCAGTACTTC.

The rearrangement uses TRBV5-1 and TRBJ1-1; D not resolved. CDR1 SGHRS and CDR2 YFSETQ come from the germline V gene. V gave up 4 bases and J gave up 0 bases, with 31 bases separating them. The CDR3 extends over 21 amino acids. The CDR3 nucleotides are TGCGCCAGCAGCCCCCGACCCGAATCGTACAGTTCAGATATTATGAACACTGAAGCTTTCTTT. Translation: CASSPRPESYSSDIMNTEAFF.

The chain recombines TRBV11-3 with TRBJ2-7; tentative D call: TRBD2 (5 bases). Looked up from germline, CDR1 is SGHNT and CDR2 is YENEEA. V lost 3 bases and J lost 0, with 12 bases in between. The CDR3 runs to 15 residues. This CDR3 is CASSFSGRSSYEQYF. The CDR3 region has the DNA TGTGCCAGCAGCTTCTCGGGAAGGAGCTCCTACGAGCAGTACTTC.

The chain is built from TRBV2 and TRBJ2-1, with 14 bases matching TRBD2. This CDR3 region has 14 residues. CDR1 and CDR2 (germline): SNHLY, FYNNEI. The V segment lost 8 bases and the J segment 8 bases; nucleotides outside the gene matches: 5. The CDR3: CASLGLAGVYEQFF. CDR3 nucleotide sequence: TGTGCCAGCCTGGGACTAGCGGGAGTTTATGAGCAGTTCTTC.

This sequence joins TRBV13 and TRBJ1-5; D is possibly TRBD1 (6 bases). This CDR3 has 17 amino acids. Germline CDR1 and CDR2: PRHDT and FYEKMQ (reference sequence). V was cut by 3 bases and J by 5 bases, with 20 bases left in between. The DNA for the CDR3 is TGTGCCAGCAGCTTCCGTACAGGGCGTAGTTTGGATCAGCCCCAGCATTTT. It codes for CASSFRTGRSLDQPQHF.

The chain uses TRBV10-3 and TRBJ2-7; TRBD1 aligns across 9 bases. Germline CDR1 and CDR2: ENHRY and SYGVKD. V gave up 5 bases and J gave up 6 bases; unmatched junction bases: 8. The CDR3 extends over 14 amino acids. CDR3 in amino acids: CAISFRDRDSEQYF. For the CDR3, the DNA is TGTGCCATCAGTTTCCGGGACAGGGATAGCGAGCAGTACTTC.

This chain links TRBV27 with TRBJ2-7; a weak D match, TRBD2 (6 bases). Per the germline V gene, CDR1 is MNHEY and CDR2 is SMNVEV (reference sequence). The V gene lost 4 bases and the J gene lost 2 bases, with 12 bases spanning the gap. This CDR3 region has 14 residues. The CDR3 here is CASSSGVSPYEQYF. In nucleotides, the CDR3 is TGTGCCAGCAGTTCGGGAGTTTCGCCCTACGAGCAGTACTTC.

This sequence joins TRBV28 and TRBJ2-1, with D possibly being TRBD2 (5 bases). The V and J ends lost 2 bases and 10 bases respectively, with 24 bases between them. The CDR3 covers 17 residues. CDR1 and CDR2 from the germline V gene are MDHEN and SYDVKM. DNA of the CDR3: TGTGCCAGCAGTTTAGGTAGGAGGAGAATCATCTCGGACGAGCAGTTCTTC. Encoded protein: CASSLGRRRIISDEQFF. Looking up the rest from reference TRBV28 and TRBJ2-1 gives the full variable domain: DVKVTQSSRYLVKRTGEKVFLECVQDMDHENMFWYRQDPGLGLRLIYFSYDVKMKEKGDIPEGYSVSREKKERFSLILESASTNQTSMYLCASSLGRRRIISDEQFFGPGTRLTVL.

This clone occurred once. The chain links TRBV9 to TRBJ2-1; 7 nucleotides agree with TRBD2. CDR1 is SGDLS and CDR2 is YYNGEE in the germline V gene. The V and J ends lost 4 bases and 9 bases, in that order; junction bases with no gene match: 10. The CDR3 loop spans 14 amino acids. CDR3 nucleotides: TGTGCCAGCAGCCCAGGGAGACTAGCAGGTGAGCAGTTCTTC. Protein sequence: CASSPGRLAGEQFF. The full variable domain, with the rest looked up from reference TRBV9 and TRBJ2-1, is DSGVTQTPKHLITATGQRVTLRCSPRSGDLSVYWYQQSLDQGLQFLIQYYNGEERAKGNILERFSAQQFPDLHSELNLSSLELGDSALYFCASSPGRLAGEQFFGPGTRLTVL.

V usage is TRBV5-1 and J usage is TRBJ1-1, with D unclear. Germline-derived CDR1 and CDR2 are SGHRS and YFSETQ. Between the trimmed V and J ends, which lost 1 base and 1 base, there was a span of 11 bases. The CDR3 has 15 residues. CDR3 coding DNA: TGCGCCAGCAGCTTGCTCGGACGGGGGAACACTGAAGCTTTCTTT. Translation: CASSLLGRGNTEAFF.

This sequence joins TRBV6-4 and TRBJ2-1; possible D gene TRBD1, 6 bases. V was clipped by 6 bases and J by 5 bases, with 17 bases between them. The CDR3 totals 15 residues. CDR1 is MRHNA, CDR2 SNTAGT, per germline. CDR3 sequence (DNA): TGTGCCAGCAGCCAGGAAATGACAGGAAACAATGAGCAGTTCTTC. Translated, it gives CASSQEMTGNNEQFF.

This clone was recorded only once. The chain is built from TRBV7-3 and TRBJ2-3; 10 bases map to TRBD2. V lost 5 bases and J lost 1; bases outside the gene matches: 3. The CDR3 consists of 15 residues. Germline V lookup: CDR1 SGHTA, CDR2 FQGTGA. CDR3 sequence: CASSAGTSGTDTQYF. The CDR3 nucleotides read TGTGCCAGCAGCGCAGGGACTAGCGGCACAGATACGCAGTATTTT.

The rearrangement joins TRBV9 to TRBJ1-4; TRBD1 might be the D (5 bases). Trimming shortened V by 2 bases and J by 5 bases, and 13 bases separated the two germline ends. Germline CDR1 is SGDLS and CDR2 is YYNGEE. CDR3 length equals 15 residues. This CDR3 is CASSVGVGGNEKLFF. Written as DNA, the CDR3 is TGTGCCAGCAGCGTGGGAGTCGGGGGGAATGAAAAACTGTTTTTT. Looking up the rest from reference TRBV9 and TRBJ1-4 gives the full variable domain: DSGVTQTPKHLITATGQRVTLRCSPRSGDLSVYWYQQSLDQGLQFLIQYYNGEERAKGNILERFSAQQFPDLHSELNLSSLELGDSALYFCASSVGVGGNEKLFFGSGTQLSVL.

The table lists this clone with a count of one. The J gene is TRBJ1-1, the V gene TRBV5-8; D unclear. This CDR3 region has 14 residues. CDR1 and CDR2 from the germline V gene are SGHTS and YDEGEE. V was trimmed by 2 bases and J by 2 bases, leaving 10 bases between them. CDR3 sequence reads: CASSLQPYNTEAFF. The CDR3 nucleotides are TGTGCCAGCAGCTTACAGCCGTATAACACTGAAGCTTTCTTT. The full variable domain, in which reference TRBV5-8 and TRBJ1-1 provide the parts outside the CDR3, is EAGVTQSPTHLIKTRGQQATLRCSPISGHTSVYWYQQALGLGLQFLLWYDEGEERNRGNFPPRFSGRQFPNYSSELNVNALELEDSALYLCASSLQPYNTEAFFGQGTRLTVV.

This sequence joins TRBV18 and TRBJ2-7, with D possibly matching TRBD2 (6 bases). CDR3 length equals 14 residues. V lost 3 bases and J 3 bases, leaving 12 bases between the germline ends. Per the germline V gene, CDR1 is KGHSH and CDR2 is LQKENI. The CDR3 bases are TGTGCCAGCTCACCCCCGGGACTCTTCTACGAGCAGTACTTC. It encodes CASSPPGLFYEQYF.

This clone showed up just once. The rearrangement links TRBV30 to TRBJ1-4, with 10 bases fitting TRBD1. Germline V CDR1 and CDR2: GTSNPN, SVGIG (reference sequence). Trimming at V came to 1 base and at J to 5 bases, leaving 1 base not matched to a gene. This CDR3 has 14 residues. This chain's CDR3 is CAWSEGQGNEKLFF. The CDR3 DNA reads as TGTGCCTGGAGTGAGGGACAGGGGAATGAAAAACTGTTTTTT.

The V and J genes are TRBV28 and TRBJ1-2; 12 bases match TRBD1. This CDR3 comprises 19 residues. Germline lookup yields CDR1 MDHEN and CDR2 SYDVKM. The ends lost 3 bases at V and 4 bases at J; junction bases unmatched: 15. The CDR3 loop reads CASSFGGDRGRRGFYGYTF. CDR3 DNA: TGTGCCAGCAGTTTCGGGGGGGACAGGGGGCGCAGGGGATTCTATGGCTACACCTTC.

The V gene is TRBV7-8, the J gene TRBJ1-5; D is perhaps TRBD1 (5 bases). Trimming shortened V by 2 bases and J by 6 bases, and 5 bases separated the two germline ends. This CDR3 has 12 amino acids. Germline values: CDR1 SGHVS, CDR2 FQNEAQ. CDR3: CASSLQGQPQHF. CDR3 DNA: TGTGCCAGCAGCTTACAGGGTCAGCCCCAGCATTTT.

The rearrangement links TRBV10-1 to TRBJ2-7; 7 bases line up with TRBD1. Looked up from germline, CDR1 is WNHNN and CDR2 is SYGVQD (reference sequence). The CDR3 contains 13 residues. J gave up 6 bases and V 3 bases, and 5 bases lay outside the gene matches. CDR3 in DNA: TGCGCCAGCAGTGATGGAAACAGGGGCGAGCAGTACTTC. Translating gives CASSDGNRGEQYF.

This clone was seen a handful of times. The genes are TRBV30 and TRBJ1-1; TRBD1 might be the D (5 bases). The CDR3 sequence is 13 residues long. V was shortened by 4 bases and J by 10 bases, with 19 bases between the two germline ends. Germline V CDR1 and CDR2: GTSNPN, SVGIG (reference sequence). In nucleotides, the CDR3 is TGTGCCTGGACCCTTCAGGGAGGGAACGGAGCTTTCTTT. It specifies CAWTLQGGNGAFF. Full variable domain (outside the CDR3, taken from reference TRBV30 and TRBJ1-1): SQTIHQWPATLVQPVGSPLSLECTVEGTSNPNLYWYRQAAGRGLQLLFYSVGIGQISSEVPQNLSASRPQDRQFILSSKKLLLSDSGFYLCAWTLQGGNGAFFGQGTRLTVV.

Concerning this clone: A junction boundary mismatches the germline segment, possibly from a read error. This chain joins TRBV6-5 and TRBJ2-1; D not resolved. The CDR3 extends over 11 amino acids. CDR1 and CDR2 (germline): MNHEY, SVGAGI. The CDR3 DNA is TGTGCCAGCAGTTCCTTCAATGAGCAGTTCTTC. Protein: CASSSFNEQFF.

The chain carries TRBV28 and TRBJ2-5; 8 bases match TRBD2. The CDR3 has 16 residues. V lost 2 bases to trimming and J lost 1 base; unmatched junction nucleotides: 6. Germline V gene data show CDR1 as MDHEN and CDR2 as SYDVKM. CDR3 sequence: CASSLAGGGSQETQYF. CDR3 DNA sequence: TGTGCCAGCAGTTTAGCGGGGGGCGGTTCCCAAGAGACCCAGTACTTC.

This clone showed up just once. The chain employs TRBV27 and TRBJ1-1, with 9 bases fitting TRBD1. V lost 10 bases to trimming and J lost 2 bases; unmatched junction nucleotides: 11. The CDR3 is made up of 15 amino acids. CDR1 is MNHEY and CDR2 is SMNVEV in the germline V gene (reference sequence). The CDR3 nucleotides are TGTGCCACCGCCCGGGACAGGGAATATAACACTGAAGCTTTCTTT. Residues: CATARDREYNTEAFF.

This clone was detected once. This chain uses TRBV6-5 with TRBJ2-3; 7 bases are shared with TRBD1. Germline loops: CDR1 MNHEY, CDR2 SVGAGI. The junction had 8 bases not matched to a gene; V was cut back by 8 bases and J by 0 bases. CDR3 length equals 15 residues. DNA for the CDR3: TGTGCCAGCTCCGGGACCAGGGGGAGCACAGATACGCAGTATTTT. Protein: CASSGTRGSTDTQYF.

This chain connects TRBV7-8 to TRBJ1-1; D is uncertain. CDR3 length: 13 residues. The V and J ends lost 0 bases and 5 bases respectively, with 7 bases between them. Germline lookup yields CDR1 SGHVS and CDR2 FQNEAQ. The CDR3 protein is CASSLAEGTEAFF. For the CDR3, the DNA is TGTGCCAGCAGCTTAGCGGAGGGAACTGAAGCTTTCTTT.